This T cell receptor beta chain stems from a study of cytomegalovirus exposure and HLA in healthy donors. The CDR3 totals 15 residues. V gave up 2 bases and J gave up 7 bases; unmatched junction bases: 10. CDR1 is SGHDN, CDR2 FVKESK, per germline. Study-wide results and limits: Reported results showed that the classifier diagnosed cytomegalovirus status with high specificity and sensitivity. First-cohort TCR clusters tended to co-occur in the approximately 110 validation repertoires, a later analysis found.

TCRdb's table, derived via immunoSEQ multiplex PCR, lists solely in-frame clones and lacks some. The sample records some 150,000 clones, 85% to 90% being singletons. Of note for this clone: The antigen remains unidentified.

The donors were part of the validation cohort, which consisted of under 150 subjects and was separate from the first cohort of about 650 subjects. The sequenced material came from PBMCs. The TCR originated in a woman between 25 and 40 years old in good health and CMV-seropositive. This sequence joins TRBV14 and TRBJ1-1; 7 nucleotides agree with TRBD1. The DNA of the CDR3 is TGTGCCAGCAGCCAAAGGGGGCAATACGGTTATGAAGCTTTCTTT. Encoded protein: CASSQRGQYGYEAFF.